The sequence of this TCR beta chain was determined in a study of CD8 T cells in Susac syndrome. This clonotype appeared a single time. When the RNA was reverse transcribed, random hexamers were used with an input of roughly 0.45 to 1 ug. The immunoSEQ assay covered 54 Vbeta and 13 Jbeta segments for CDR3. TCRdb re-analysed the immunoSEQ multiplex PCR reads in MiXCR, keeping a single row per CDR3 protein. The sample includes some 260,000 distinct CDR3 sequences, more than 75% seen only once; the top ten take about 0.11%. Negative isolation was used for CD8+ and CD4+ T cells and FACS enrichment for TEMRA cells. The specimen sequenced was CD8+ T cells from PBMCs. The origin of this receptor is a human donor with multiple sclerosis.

The CDR3 spells CSARDLIGLPGGNSPLHF. The CDR3 bases are TGCAGTGCTAGAGATCTTATTGGCCTCCCAGGGGGTAATTCACCCCTCCACTTT. The chain joins TRBV20-1 to TRBJ1-6; 7 positions match TRBD1. The CDR3 spans 18 residues. Trimming removed 0 bases from V and 6 bases from J; junction bases left unmatched: 14. Germline V gives CDR1 DFQATT, CDR2 SNEGSKA (reference sequence).